These 22 T cell receptor beta chains were sequenced from one sample in a study of T cell responses to AZD1222 COVID-19 vaccine. The data were produced by immunoSEQ multiplex PCR, yet TCRdb's version contains in-frame clones alone and is incomplete. This sample has 180,000 or so clones, with 94% found just once. The source material was peripheral blood, sampled on day 0 of AZD1222 vaccination. Receptors were obtained from an adult in good health.

This chain connects TRBV5-1 to TRBJ1-2; TRBD1 matches 7 bases. This CDR3 has 14 amino acids. The V and J ends lost 3 bases and 4 bases, in that order; junction bases with no gene match: 6. The germline CDR1 and CDR2 sequences are SGHRS and YFSETQ. The CDR3 is CASSSGTVAYGYTF. CDR3 DNA sequence: TGCGCCAGCAGCTCCGGGACAGTCGCCTATGGCTACACCTTC.

The rearrangement joins TRBV18 to TRBJ1-2; no clear D. The germline V gene encodes CDR1 KGHSH and CDR2 LQKENI. The CDR3 contains 12 residues. V was cut by 3 bases and J by 7 bases, with 9 bases left in between. This CDR3 is CASSPAMGGYTF. The CDR3, as DNA: TGTGCCAGCTCACCGGCTATGGGTGGCTACACCTTC. The variable domain in full, completed from reference TRBV18 and TRBJ1-2, reads NAGVMQNPRHLVRRRGQEARLRCSPMKGHSHVYWYRQLPEEGLKFMVYLQKENIIDESGMPKERFSAEFPKEGPSILRIQQVVRGDSAAYFCASSPAMGGYTFGSGTRLTVV.

The chain uses TRBV7-9 and TRBJ1-2; D call uncertain. This CDR3 is 15 amino acids long. Germline V lookup: CDR1 SEHNR, CDR2 FQNEAQ (reference sequence). Between the trimmed V and J ends, which lost 1 base and 4 bases, there was a span of 13 bases. The CDR3 loop reads CASSLELTTPYGYTF. For the CDR3, the DNA is TGTGCCAGCAGCTTAGAATTAACGACACCCTATGGCTACACCTTC.

This clone occurred once. The rearrangement uses TRBV7-9 and TRBJ1-1, with a possible D match to TRBD1 (6 bases). Trimming removed 1 base at V and 1 base at J, with 10 bases between. Germline CDR1 reads SEHNR; CDR2 reads FQNEAQ (reference sequence). This CDR3 has 15 residues. The CDR3 bases are TGTGCCAGCAGCTTAGTGGACAGCTCGAACACTGAAGCTTTCTTT. Amino acid sequence: CASSLVDSSNTEAFF.

V usage is TRBV6-5 and J usage is TRBJ1-1; D uncertain. The CDR3 is 16 amino acids. Germline assignment: CDR1 MNHEY and CDR2 SVGAGI. V gave up 0 bases and J gave up 1 base, with 12 bases separating them. The CDR3 coding sequence is TGTGCCAGCAGTTACTCGCGAGGGTCTCCGAACACTGAAGCTTTCTTT. This translates into CASSYSRGSPNTEAFF.

V is TRBV7-9 and J is TRBJ1-2, with D uncertain. CDR1 and CDR2 (germline): SEHNR, FQNEAQ (reference sequence). The CDR3 has 15 amino acids. V gave up 5 bases and J gave up 8 bases, with 21 bases separating them. The CDR3 nucleotides read TGTGCCAGCAGCCCCCCTACGACTCTCAACGGGGGCTACACCTTC. It encodes CASSPPTTLNGGYTF.

V usage is TRBV6-2 or TRBV6-3 and J usage is TRBJ2-3; D is tentatively TRBD1 or TRBD2 (5 bases each). The CDR3 extends over 17 amino acids. The germline CDR1 and CDR2 sequences are MNHEY and SVGEGT. V lost 2 bases, J lost 2 bases, and 17 bases lay in between. CDR3: CASSYPSTGGHTDTQYF. CDR3 bases: TGTGCCAGCAGTTACCCTTCAACTGGGGGTCACACAGATACGCAGTATTTT.

The chain couples TRBV5-1 to TRBJ1-2; D is uncertain. V was shortened by 4 bases and J by 0 bases, with 7 bases between the two germline ends. CDR1 SGHRS and CDR2 YFSETQ come from the germline V gene. This CDR3 spans 13 amino acids. CDR3 amino acids: CASSTATNYGYTF. The CDR3 DNA follows: TGCGCCAGCAGCACAGCGACTAACTATGGCTACACCTTC.

The chain joins TRBV19 to TRBJ2-3; D gene unclear. CDR3 length equals 13 residues. The germline V and J ends were trimmed by 9 bases and 1 base, with 11 bases remaining between them. In germline, CDR1 is LNHDA, CDR2 SQIVND (reference sequence). The CDR3 DNA is TGTGCCAGCAGGAGAGTCGGCACAGATACGCAGTATTTT. Protein: CASRRVGTDTQYF.

This chain joins TRBV5-1 and TRBJ2-5; 9 bases are shared with TRBD2. The trim removed 6 bases at V and 3 bases at J, leaving 3 bases unmatched. The CDR3 spans 13 residues. Germline CDR1 is SGHRS and CDR2 is YFSETQ. The CDR3 DNA reads as TGCGCCAGCAAAATAGCGGGAGAAGAGACCCAGTACTTC. The encoded protein is CASKIAGEETQYF.

This rearrangement joins TRBV30 to TRBJ1-5; D unclear. Germline assignment: CDR1 GTSNPN and CDR2 SVGIG (reference sequence). V lost 0 bases to trimming and J lost 7 bases, with 10 bases between them. The CDR3 sequence is 13 residues long. The CDR3 DNA is TGTGCCTGGAGTGTTGGTTTGGGGCAGCCCCAGCATTTT. It is translated as CAWSVGLGQPQHF.

The CDR3 DNA is TGTGCCAGCAGCTTGGAGGGCTACACCTTC. Translation gives CASSLEGYTF. The genes are TRBV5-4 and TRBJ1-2; D call uncertain. CDR1 and CDR2 from the germline V gene are SGHNT and YYREEE (reference sequence). V lost 0 bases and J 8 bases, leaving 2 bases between the germline ends. This CDR3 contains 10 residues.

CDR3 bases: TGTGCCAGCAGGGAGACAGGGTTCGATTCACCCCTCCACTTT. Its protein is CASRETGFDSPLHF. This chain joins TRBV25-1 and TRBJ1-6; 7 bases map to TRBD1. Germline CDR1 MGHDK, CDR2 SYGVNS. The CDR3 runs 14 residues. Trimming removed 6 bases from V and 8 bases from J; junction bases left unmatched: 7. Full variable domain (outside the CDR3, taken from reference TRBV25-1 and TRBJ1-6): EADIYQTPRYLVIGTGKKITLECSQTMGHDKMYWYQQDPGMELHLIHYSYGVNSTEKGDLSSESTVSRIRTEHFPLTLESARPSHTSQYLCASRETGFDSPLHFGNGTRLTVT.

This chain links TRBV6-5 with TRBJ2-2; TRBD1 matches at 10 bases. The CDR3 has 15 amino acids. Germline V CDR1 and CDR2: MNHEY, SVGAGI. J lost 3 bases, V lost 7 bases, and 5 bases had no gene match. The CDR3: CASIGGTGDTGELFF. In DNA, the CDR3 is TGTGCCAGCATAGGTGGGACAGGGGACACCGGGGAGCTGTTTTTT.

This rearrangement joins TRBV12-3 or TRBV12-4 to TRBJ1-2; D uncertain. V gave up 6 bases and J gave up 4 bases, with 9 bases separating them. The CDR3 length is 12 residues. Here the CDR3 DNA reads TGTGCCAGCAGCCCCACGTTCTATGGCTACACCTTC. This encodes CASSPTFYGYTF.

Comments on this clone: This CDR3 is also generated by other DNA sequences in the sample. The V and J genes are TRBV19 and TRBJ1-5; D is unclear. The CDR3 totals 13 residues. Germline V lookup: CDR1 LNHDA, CDR2 SQIVND (reference sequence). V was clipped by 1 base and J by 2 bases, with 3 bases between them. The CDR3 spells CASSIAGNQPQHF. In nucleotides, the CDR3 is TGTGCCAGTAGTATAGCCGGCAATCAGCCCCAGCATTTT.

The rearrangement links TRBV7-2 to TRBJ2-2; D is perhaps TRBD1 (6 bases). The CDR3 loop spans 15 amino acids. From germline, CDR1 is SGHTA and CDR2 FQGNSA. Between the trimmed V and J ends, which lost 0 bases and 7 bases, there was a span of 12 bases. The chain's CDR3 is CASSLATGLIGELFF. In DNA, the CDR3 is TGTGCCAGCAGCTTAGCGACAGGACTGATCGGGGAGCTGTTTTTT.

The chain joins TRBV27 to TRBJ1-5, with 8 bases that match TRBD1. CDR3 size: 16 residues. V lost 5 bases and J lost 0; bases outside the gene matches: 6. Germline V lookup: CDR1 MNHEY, CDR2 SMNVEV (reference sequence). The DNA of the CDR3 is TGTGCCAGCAGTGACAGGGGCCCTAATAGCAATCAGCCCCAGCATTTT. This codes for CASSDRGPNSNQPQHF.

The rearrangement links TRBV30 to TRBJ1-2; TRBD1 agrees at 12 bases. The V segment lost 5 bases and the J segment 8 bases; nucleotides outside the gene matches: 6. The CDR3 totals 13 residues. The germline V gene encodes CDR1 GTSNPN and CDR2 SVGIG (reference sequence). The CDR3 DNA follows: TGTGCCTGGGGGACAGGGGGCGTAAAAGGCTACACCTTC. This sequence encodes CAWGTGGVKGYTF.

J is TRBJ1-1 and V is TRBV5-4; D might be TRBD1 (5 bases). The CDR3 runs 14 residues. Germline V gives CDR1 SGHNT, CDR2 YYREEE (reference sequence). V lost 4 bases to trimming and J lost 1 base, with 11 bases between them. CDR3 region: CASSTYRQNTEAFF. The CDR3 coding sequence is TGTGCCAGCAGCACCTACAGGCAGAACACTGAAGCTTTCTTT.

V is TRBV7-6 and J is TRBJ1-5; D unresolved. CDR1 is SGHVS, CDR2 FNYEAQ, per germline. V was cut by 5 bases and J by 0 bases, with 8 bases left in between. The CDR3 covers 14 residues. DNA for the CDR3: TGTGCCAGCAGCCCCGCAGGTAGCAATCAGCCCCAGCATTTT. Amino acid sequence: CASSPAGSNQPQHF.

The V call is TRBV6-4, the J call TRBJ1-2; tentative D call: TRBD1 (5 bases). V was cut by 6 bases and J by 8 bases, with 25 bases left in between. The CDR3 extends over 16 amino acids. Looked up from germline, CDR1 is MRHNA and CDR2 is SNTAGT. For the CDR3, the DNA is TGTGCCAGCAGGGACGGGGGACGTTTTTCTGGAGAGGGCTACACCTTC. Encoded protein: CASRDGGRFSGEGYTF.